This T cell receptor beta chain derives from a study of cytomegalovirus exposure and HLA in healthy donors. Study-level background: From some 180 million T cells, an earlier analysis saw 90 million to 130 million unique TCR beta sequences.

Trimming pared 5 bases from V and 1 base from J, leaving 10 bases between. CDR1 and CDR2 (germline): LNHDA, SQIVND (reference sequence). The CDR3 contains 14 residues. PCR used 60 Vbeta primers and 13 Jbeta primers. Sequenced by immunoSEQ multiplex PCR; TCRdb stores in-frame clones only, minus some. This table holds approximately 200,000 clones, roughly 72% found once. The TCR was taken from a young man in good health and CMV-seronegative. The specimen was PBMCs. The chain joins TRBV19 to TRBJ2-3, with D possibly being TRBD1 (5 bases). As DNA, the CDR3 is TGTGCCAGTAGTTCCGCGACAGGCACAGATACGCAGTATTTT. It yields the protein CASSSATGTDTQYF.